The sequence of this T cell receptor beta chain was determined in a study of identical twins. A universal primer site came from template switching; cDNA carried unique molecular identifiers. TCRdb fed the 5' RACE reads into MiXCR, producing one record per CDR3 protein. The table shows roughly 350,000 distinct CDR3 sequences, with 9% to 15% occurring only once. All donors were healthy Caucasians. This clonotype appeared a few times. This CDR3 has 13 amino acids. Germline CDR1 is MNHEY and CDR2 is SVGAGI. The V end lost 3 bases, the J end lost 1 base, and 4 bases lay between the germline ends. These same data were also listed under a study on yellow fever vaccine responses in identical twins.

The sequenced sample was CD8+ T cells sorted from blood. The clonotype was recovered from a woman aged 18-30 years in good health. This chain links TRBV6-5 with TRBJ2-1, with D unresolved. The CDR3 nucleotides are TGTGCCAGCAGTTATCGATCCTACAATGAGCAGTTCTTC. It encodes CASSYRSYNEQFF.